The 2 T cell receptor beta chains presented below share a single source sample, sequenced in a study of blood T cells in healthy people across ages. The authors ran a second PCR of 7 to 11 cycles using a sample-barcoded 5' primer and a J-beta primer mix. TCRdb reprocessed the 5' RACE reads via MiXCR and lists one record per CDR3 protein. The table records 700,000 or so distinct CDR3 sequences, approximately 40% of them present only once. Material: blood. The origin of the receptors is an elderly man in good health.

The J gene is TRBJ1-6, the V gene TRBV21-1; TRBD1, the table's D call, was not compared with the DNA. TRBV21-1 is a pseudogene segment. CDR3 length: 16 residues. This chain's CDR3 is CASSGPGTGDNSPLHF. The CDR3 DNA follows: TGTGCCAGCAGCGGCCCCGGGACAGGGGATAATTCACCCCTCCACTTT.

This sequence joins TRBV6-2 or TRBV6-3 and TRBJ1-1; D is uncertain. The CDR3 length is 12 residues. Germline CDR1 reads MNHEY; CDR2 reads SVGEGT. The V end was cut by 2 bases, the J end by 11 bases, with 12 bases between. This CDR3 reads CASSYAEARAFF. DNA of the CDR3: TGTGCCAGCAGTTACGCCGAGGCACGGGCTTTCTTT.